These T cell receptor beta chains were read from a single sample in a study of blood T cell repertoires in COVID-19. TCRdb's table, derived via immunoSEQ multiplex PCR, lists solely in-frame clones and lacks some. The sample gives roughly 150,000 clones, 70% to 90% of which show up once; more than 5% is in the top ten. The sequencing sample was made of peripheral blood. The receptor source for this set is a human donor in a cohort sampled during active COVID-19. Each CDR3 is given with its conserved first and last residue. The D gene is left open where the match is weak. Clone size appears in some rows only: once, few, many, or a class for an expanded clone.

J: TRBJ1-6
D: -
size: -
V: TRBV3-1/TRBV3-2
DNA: TGTGCCAGCAGCCAAGATGGGCGGGGGATTAATTCACCCCTCCACTTT
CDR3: CASSQDGRGINSPLHF

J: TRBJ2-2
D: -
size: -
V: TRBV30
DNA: TGTGCCTGGAGGACACGTGGCGGGGAGCTGTTTTTT
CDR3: CAWRTRGGELFF

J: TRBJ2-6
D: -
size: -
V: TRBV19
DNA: TGTGCCAGTAGTATAGTGGAGGGGGCGCGAGGGGCCAACGTCCTGACTTTC
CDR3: CASSIVEGARGANVLTF

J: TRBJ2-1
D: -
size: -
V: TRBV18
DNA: TGTGCCAGCTCACCCAGAGACAGAACCTACAATGAGCAGTTCTTC
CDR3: CASSPRDRTYNEQFF

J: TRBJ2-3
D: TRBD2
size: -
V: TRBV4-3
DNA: TGCGCCAGCAGCCAAGATACTAGCGGGGGAGATACGCAGTATTTT
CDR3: CASSQDTSGGDTQYF

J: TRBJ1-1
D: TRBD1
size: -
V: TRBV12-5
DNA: TGTGCTAGTGGTTACCTGATTACAGGGGTGGGAATGAACACTGAAGCTTTCTTT
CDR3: CASGYLITGVGMNTEAFF

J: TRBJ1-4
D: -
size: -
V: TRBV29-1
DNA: TGCAGCGTCCATACGGCCGACGGGTATGAAAAACTGTTTTTT
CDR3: CSVHTADGYEKLFF

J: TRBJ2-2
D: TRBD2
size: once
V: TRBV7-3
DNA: TGTGCCAGCAGCTTAGGCCTAGCGGGTGGGACCGGGGAGCTGTTTTTT
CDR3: CASSLGLAGGTGELFF

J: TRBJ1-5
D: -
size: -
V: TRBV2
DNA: TGTGCCAGCAGGGACCGGGACACAAAATATCAGCCCCAGCATTTT
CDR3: CASRDRDTKYQPQHF

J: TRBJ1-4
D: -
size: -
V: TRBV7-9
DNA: TGTGCCAGCAGCTTGTTGCAGAATGAAAAACTGTTTTTT
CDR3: CASSLLQNEKLFF

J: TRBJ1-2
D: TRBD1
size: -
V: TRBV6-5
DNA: TGTGCCAGCAGCCCCGACAGGGAGGTCTATGGCTACACCTTC
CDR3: CASSPDREVYGYTF

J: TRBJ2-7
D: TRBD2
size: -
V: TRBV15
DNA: TGTGCCACCAGCAGGCTTAGCGGGGGCGCAGGGGAGCAGTACTTC
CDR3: CATSRLSGGAGEQYF

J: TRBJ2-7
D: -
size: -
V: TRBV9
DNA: -
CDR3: CASSVGGGTEEYF